This record concerns one T cell receptor beta chain sequence. The target of this receptor is not known. No base quality values were provided; no much bigger clone lies one nucleotide off. The data belong to a study of shared clonotypes between healthy human individuals (dated by TCRdb to 2020 to 2021). Notes on the research overall: The cohort comprised two women and a few men aged 18 to 49 years. To estimate repertoire size and how much clonotypes are shared between individuals, the study performed deep sequencing of blood TCR repertoires from roughly five healthy adults. Between about 0.94 and 10 billion PBMCs per donor were obtained by leukapheresis. For each donor, CD4 naive and CD4 memory were each given three plates, CD8 naive was given two plates, and CD8 memory was given one plate. To increase sequencing depth and limit assay-specific biases, TCR repertoire library preparation and sequencing were carried out by different laboratories using diverse techniques. Broader findings and caveats from the paper: Sampling was restricted to blood, and TCR repertoires in tissue are likely to differ from TCR repertoires in blood. Pairwise subsampling led to the expectation that sequencing depth would affect the degree of clonotype sharing among donors. The small number of donors limited the genetic and exposure-history diversity represented. Naive subsets generally had larger estimated clonotype richness than memory subsets. Rarefaction of sorted-subset datasets indicated incomplete sequencing despite the large sequencing depth. Clonotypes shared by all four sorted-subset donors showed higher generation probabilities than non-shared clonotypes. Across a handful of donors, around 5% of naive CD4, 3% to 3.5% of naive CD8, 2% to 2.5% of memory CD4, and roughly 0.41% of memory CD8 clonotypes were shared.

Using the deep immunoSEQ assay, multiplex PCR amplified TCR CDR3 regions from genomic DNA. Extracted genomic DNA from each cell subset was spread evenly across all wells of several immunoSEQ 96-well plates, with each plate serving as a replicate. For sorted subsets, 150 to 250 ng of genomic DNA, equivalent to around 29,000 T cell genomes, went into each replicate PCR. Purified libraries were quantified with a Qubit 3.0 fluorometer, sized on a Bioanalyzer 2100, and re-quantified with the KAPA Library Quantification kit. Each immunoSEQ 96-well plate was sequenced on its own single-read 150-cycle Illumina NextSeq 550 flow cell. In the paper's pipeline: Because only junctional sequences without quality scores were contained in the immunoSEQ output, filtering matching that applied to full-length reads could not be performed. Sequences were annotated with PyIR, a Python wrapper for IgBLAST v1.9, and V/J genes and CDR3 were assigned using IMGT germline references. Reads were removed for weak V/J assignments (E-value above 1e-6), missing CDR3, stop codons, out-of-frame junctions, or ambiguous translated residues. A V3J clonotype was defined by an identical inferred V gene, J gene, and CDR3 amino acid sequence. Percentage overlap between repertoires was calculated by dividing the number of shared unique clonotypes by the size of the smaller repertoire. RTK rarefaction, the Chao1 estimator, and Recon v2.1 estimates of unobserved clonotypes were used to assess repertoire richness. Generation probabilities for all TCRbeta clonotypes obtained by the gDNA method from a handful of donors were computed using OLGA. TCRdb mirrors the immuneACCESS table, restricted to in-frame sequences. Some clones are absent from its copies; in checked studies, under half trace to an unresolved V gene, and the reason for the others is unknown. The V and J calls and the clone size are those of that table, but D and trimming were determined from the DNA. Counted in this sample were under 650,000 clones; 90% to 96% of them appeared once. The ten biggest clones cover 0.06% of the sample.

The donors were healthy, HIV-negative adults who had no recently reported acute infections or vaccinations. Every donor was a Caucasian adult living in Nashville, Tennessee, USA. CD4+ T cells were enriched by magnetic negative selection, after which naive cells were positively selected on CD45RA and the negative fraction was taken as the memory subset. Blood was collected by leukapheresis, and PBMCs were isolated by Ficoll-Histopaque density gradient centrifugation and then cryopreserved in liquid nitrogen vapor phase. Analytical flow cytometry was used to check the purity and quantity of every magnetically sorted T cell population. Genomic DNA was isolated from each sorted fraction and quantified by UV absorbance on a Nanodrop 2000c. Trimming takes 6 bases from V and 2 bases from J, and the germline ends sit 19 bases apart. The CDR3 has 16 amino acids, counting the end cysteine and phenylalanine. Solely the CDR3 DNA is kept, with 48 bases framed from the first base. Taken from the germline V gene, the CDR1 and CDR2 loops are MRHNA and SNTAGT.

Sequences were obtained from naive CD4+ T cells sorted from blood. The sample's cell subset or site, from its label and the paper: CD45RA+ positively selected. This TCR was recovered from a young woman in good health. This receptor chain uses TRBV6-4 and TRBJ2-5; the D gene is perhaps TRBD2, on 6 matching bases. This receptor carries the CDR3 CASSPTGGFGQETQYF. The nucleotide sequence is TGTGCCAGCAGCCCCACTGGAGGGTTTGGACAAGAGACCCAGTACTTC.